This T cell receptor (beta chain) is drawn from a study of T cells in Graves' hyperthyroidism and ophthalmopathy. The CDR3 spans 14 residues. Germline V CDR1 and CDR2: MNHEY, SMNVEV (reference sequence). V lost 8 bases to trimming and J lost 1 base, with 12 bases between them. There were TCR beta CDR3 regions amplified from RNA transcripts. The HTBI primer set was used in a first-round RT-PCR of the TCR CDR3. TCRdb passed the multiplex PCR reads through MiXCR, listing each CDR3 protein once. Of 450,000 to 500,000 distinct CDR3 sequences in the sample, around a fifth are singletons; the top ten hold 45% to 50%.

The chain carries TRBV27 and TRBJ2-1; D gene uncertain. The sequenced sample consisted of blood. The TCR sequence derives from a woman in her 70s with Graves' ophthalmopathy. CDR3 loop: CASAGPRSYNEQFF. The CDR3 DNA reads as TGTGCCAGCGCCGGACCCCGGTCCTACAATGAGCAGTTCTTC.